The 8 T cell receptor beta chains below all came from one sample that was sequenced in a study of kidney transplant recipient with SARS-CoV-2 infection. In TCRdb, the reads were re-called with MiXCR into one record per CDR3 protein. This table has 250,000 or so distinct CDR3 sequences, around 28% appearing once. Material: a blood sample, obtained at baseline and between days 110 and 120 from a kidney transplant recipient. These TCRs come from a male patient between 25 and 39 years old who had COVID-19 and was a kidney transplant recipient. The graft donor may be the source of some T cells.

This clonotype was counted at least ten times. The rearrangement uses TRBV24-1 and TRBJ2-1; D may be TRBD1 or TRBD2 (5 bases each). There are 16 residues in the CDR3. Germline CDR1 is KGHDR and CDR2 is SFDVKD. Trimming left V 1 base short and J 0 bases short, with 9 bases between. CDR3 sequence: CATSDLGDGSYNEQFF. The CDR3 DNA is TGTGCCACCAGTGATTTAGGGGACGGCTCCTACAATGAGCAGTTCTTC.

Regarding this clonotype: This could be a read error, since a much larger clone is one nucleotide away. The chain is built from TRBV20-1 and TRBJ1-5; TRBD1 agrees at 10 bases. Germline loops: CDR1 DFQATT, CDR2 SNEGSKA (reference sequence). The CDR3 runs to 15 residues. Trimming removed 5 bases from V and 4 bases from J; junction bases left unmatched: 8. The CDR3 sequence: CSAGIGTGVNQPQHF. In nucleotides, the CDR3 is TGCAGTGCTGGTATTGGGACAGGGGTTAATCAGCCCCAGCATTTT.

Worth noting for this clonotype: A read error is possible here, since a much larger clone lies one base away. V and J are TRBV5-1 and TRBJ1-1, with a possible D match to TRBD1 (5 bases). The CDR3 covers 13 residues. Looked up from germline, CDR1 is SGHRS and CDR2 is YFSETQ. CDR3 sequence (DNA): TGCGCCGGCAGGGATACACCTAACACTGAAGCTTTCTTT. Residues: CAGRDTPNTEAFF.

Ten or more counts support this clonotype. This chain uses TRBV6-8 with TRBJ1-2; D unresolved. The CDR3 runs 17 residues. Trimming took 2 bases from V and 4 from J, leaving 20 bases between them. Germline V gene sequence: CDR1 MNHGY, CDR2 SAAAGT. CDR3 bases: TGTGCCAGCAGTTACACCAGACGCTCTAGAAAGACCTATGGCTACACCTTC. Encoded protein: CASSYTRRSRKTYGYTF.

This clonotype was observed many times. The chain combines TRBV7-9 with TRBJ2-7, with 13 bases identical to TRBD2. CDR3 length: 16 amino acids. J lost 3 bases, V lost 3 bases, and 5 bases had no gene match. The germline V gene has CDR1 SEHNR and CDR2 FQNEAQ (reference sequence). This CDR3 is CASSLRTSGRVYEQYF. CDR3 DNA sequence: TGTGCCAGCAGCTTGCGGACTAGCGGGAGAGTCTACGAGCAGTACTTC.

A note on this clonotype: This clone may be a read error of a much larger clone one base away. The chain is built from TRBV10-3 and TRBJ2-2; possibly TRBD1 for D (5 bases). This CDR3 spans 14 amino acids. Germline CDR1 reads ENHRY; CDR2 reads SYGVKD. The DNA for the CDR3 is TGTACCATCAGACCGCAGGGTAACACCGGGGAGCTGTTTTTT. Translated: CTIRPQGNTGELFF.

In the case of this clonotype: This clone may be a read error of a much larger clone one base away. The chain has TRBV7-7 and TRBJ1-2; D gene ambiguous. V lost 5 bases to trimming and J lost 4 bases, with 23 bases between them. The CDR3 covers 17 residues. Germline V gives CDR1 SSHAT, CDR2 FNYEAQ (reference sequence). CDR3 loop: CASSALGKCRKAYGYTF. The CDR3 DNA reads TGTGCCAGCAGCGCACTCGGTAAGTGCCGAAAGGCCTATGGCTACACCTTC.

Of note for this clonotype: Since a much larger clone is just one base distant, this may be a read error. The rearrangement links TRBV7-8 to TRBJ1-6; no definite D call. Per the germline V gene, CDR1 is SGHVS and CDR2 is FQNEAQ. The CDR3 runs to 12 residues. The V and J ends lost 1 base and 11 bases respectively, with 6 bases between them. The CDR3 loop is CASSLVNPPLHF. CDR3 in DNA: TGTGCCAGCAGCTTAGTAAATCCACCCCTCCACTTT.